This TCR beta chain was obtained from a study of blood T cell repertoires in COVID-19. Deletions cut 5 bases from V and 7 bases from J, with 20 bases between. The germline V gene has CDR1 MNHEY and CDR2 SVGEGT. The CDR3 contains 15 residues. Here immunoSEQ multiplex PCR was the method, and the copy in TCRdb shows in-frame clones only, minus some. In the table there are 150,000 to 200,000 clones, more than 85% of which are singletons. The sequenced sample consisted of PBMCs or T cells enriched from blood (not recorded which). The sequence came from a woman between 45 and 65 years old who had recovered from COVID-19. The rearrangement links TRBV6-2 or TRBV6-3 to TRBJ1-2; D uncertain. The CDR3 sequence: CASSDLGERARGYTF. As DNA, the CDR3 is TGTGCCAGCAGTGACCTCGGGGAACGGGCTCGTGGCTACACCTTC.